This TCR beta chain was obtained from a study of early T cells in non-severe SARS-CoV-2 infection (dated by TCRdb to the early 2020s). Regarding the research as a whole: Bulk RNA from unsorted whole blood was used for TCR sequencing, so alpha and beta chains could not be paired. Broad study findings and their caveats: Matching against VDJdb was skewed toward anti-spike CD8 responses, likely underestimated virus-specific expansions, and missed private and CD4 specificities.

Receptors were amplified or captured by 5' RACE. Reads for this sample came from a NextSeq 500. Unique molecular identifiers were attached to individual cDNA molecules in the TCR library protocol so that sequencing error and PCR bias could be corrected. Both TCR alpha and beta chains were sequenced, and tight co-correlation was observed between alpha and beta sequence abundances in each sample. On the authors' methods: Decombinator V4 was used to perform V gene, J gene and CDR3 annotation of TCR sequences. TCRs were defined as expanded if a significant change between any two time points was detected under a Poisson model with p below 0.0001. Abundances of TCRs were expressed as counts per million after normalisation to the total number of TCRs sequenced in each sample. MAIT TCRs were defined by TRAV1-2 paired with TRAJ12, TRAJ20 or TRAJ33, and iNKT TCRs by TRAV10 paired with TRAJ18. VDJdb, accessed on 1 November 2021, was searched for TCRs annotated for CMV, EBV and SARS-CoV-2, and TCRs annotated for more than one antigen were excluded. TCRdb ran its own pipeline on the public reads, namely fastp trimming at Q25 and MiXCR clone calling, and kept in-frame beta chains. Rows are unified per CDR3 protein, each entry keeping the most common DNA and genes. The authors' filters were not applied to this entry. The sample records approximately 120,000 distinct CDR3 sequences, under 15% of which are singletons. 21% of the sample belongs to the ten largest clones.

The study was a case-control design nested within a healthcare worker cohort in London, UK, with weekly nasopharyngeal swab PCR tests and blood sampling. Healthcare workers were recruited between 23 and 31 March 2020, during the week of the UK lockdown, and were followed weekly for up to about 16 weeks. Notes on this clonotype: Its cognate antigen has yet to be identified. No base qualities exist here, and no much larger clone lies one base off it.

V is shortened by 7 bases, J by 9 bases, and the region joining them spans 13 bases. The CDR3 goes from the cysteine to the phenylalanine over 11 residues. Only the CDR3 part of the read is kept: 33 bases, read in frame from the first base. CDR1 SQVTM and CDR2 ANQGSEA are derived from the germline V gene. Sequenced material: whole blood. The receptor was isolated from an adult who was a healthcare worker with PCR-confirmed SARS-CoV-2 infection or an uninfected control (not recorded which). The chain is assembled from TRBV29-1 and TRBJ1-5; the D gene remains uncertain. This receptor carries the CDR3 CSGRGPGPQHF. The nucleotide sequence reads TGCAGCGGGAGAGGCCCGGGGCCCCAGCATTTT.